One sample yielded the 32 T cell receptor beta chains listed below, sequenced in a study of blood T cell repertoires in COVID-19. Assay used: immunoSEQ multiplex PCR; TCRdb lists only in-frame clones, some missing. Of roughly 440,000 clones in the sample, around 88% were seen once. The sequenced sample was peripheral blood. The receptors originated from a woman in her forties or fifties with COVID-19, enrolled during active disease.

This chain joins TRBV19 and TRBJ1-2; perhaps TRBD1 as D (6 bases). Trimming shortened V by 3 bases and J by 1 base, and 15 bases separated the two germline ends. The CDR3 contains 16 residues. The germline CDR1 and CDR2 sequences are LNHDA and SQIVND (reference sequence). CDR3 DNA sequence: TGTGCCAGTAGTATTCCGTCCAGGGACATTAACTATGGCTACACCTTC. This sequence encodes CASSIPSRDINYGYTF.

The rearrangement links TRBV13 to TRBJ2-7; 10 bases fit TRBD2. Trimming took 1 base from V and 11 from J; bases not matched to a gene: 8. This CDR3 has 14 residues. The germline CDR1 and CDR2 sequences are PRHDT and FYEKMQ (reference sequence). As DNA, the CDR3 is TGTGCCAGCAGCTTAGATGAGCGGGGGGGCCCCGAGTACTTC. This codes for CASSLDERGGPEYF.

The J gene is TRBJ2-7, the V gene TRBV25-1, with TRBD1 matching over 7 bases. Germline V gene data show CDR1 as MGHDK and CDR2 as SYGVNS. With 6 bases clipped from V and 5 bases from J, the junction kept 4 bases outside the gene matches. The CDR3 sequence is 12 residues long. CDR3 sequence (DNA): TGTGCCAGCAGGAACGGACAGGACGAGCAGTACTTC. This sequence encodes CASRNGQDEQYF.

The chain carries TRBV6-2 or TRBV6-3 and TRBJ2-7; TRBD1 agrees at 8 bases. CDR1 and CDR2 (germline): MNHEY, SVGEGT. There are 15 residues in the CDR3. The trim removed 5 bases at V and 2 bases at J, leaving 8 bases unmatched. This chain's CDR3 is CASSQATGAAYEQYF. In DNA, the CDR3 is TGTGCCAGCAGTCAAGCGACAGGGGCGGCCTACGAGCAGTACTTC.

This chain connects TRBV27 to TRBJ1-3, with D uncertain. This CDR3 comprises 13 residues. Germline CDR1 is MNHEY and CDR2 is SMNVEV (reference sequence). Between the trimmed V and J ends, which lost 8 bases and 6 bases, there was a span of 14 bases. In nucleotides, the CDR3 is TGTGCCAGCCGCAGTTCGCCCACAAACACCATATATTTT. It yields the protein CASRSSPTNTIYF.

The table lists this clone with a count of one. This rearrangement joins TRBV9 to TRBJ1-6; 8 bases map to TRBD1. The length of the CDR3 is 15 residues. V trimming: 0 bases; J trimming: 8 bases; junction bases outside the gene matches: 4. Germline V gene sequence: CDR1 SGDLS, CDR2 YYNGEE. The CDR3 loop is CASSVGQGAYSPLHF. CDR3 sequence (DNA): TGTGCCAGCAGCGTAGGGCAGGGGGCTTATTCACCCCTCCACTTT.

The chain combines TRBV5-1 with TRBJ1-4; 9 bases map to TRBD1. Germline assignment: CDR1 SGHRS and CDR2 YFSETQ. The junction had 9 bases not matched to a gene; V was cut back by 4 bases and J by 8 bases. The CDR3 is 15 residues long. The CDR3 nucleotides read TGCGCCAGCAGCCCGACAGGGGGATCAGAAGAAAAACTGTTTTTT. Translating it yields CASSPTGGSEEKLFF.

This clone was recorded once. The chain recombines TRBV19 with TRBJ1-5; 8 bases agree with TRBD1. V gave up 5 bases and J gave up 0 bases; unmatched junction bases: 30. In germline, CDR1 is LNHDA, CDR2 SQIVND (reference sequence). This CDR3 region has 24 residues. The CDR3 is CASSPRRDRSLRYDSIDSNQPQHF. CDR3 coding DNA: TGTGCCAGTAGTCCCCGACGGGACAGGTCGCTCCGGTACGATTCTATTGATAGCAATCAGCCCCAGCATTTT.

This sequence joins TRBV5-1 and TRBJ1-2; TRBD1 matches 7 bases. Trimming cost V 6 bases and J 1 base; bases outside gene matches: 6. The CDR3 contains 14 residues. The germline V gene has CDR1 SGHRS and CDR2 YFSETQ. The CDR3 region has the DNA TGCGCCAGCAAATGGGACAGAGATAACTATGGCTACACCTTC. Translated, it gives CASKWDRDNYGYTF.

The rearrangement links TRBV7-9 to TRBJ1-3; perhaps TRBD1 as D (5 bases). The germline V and J ends were trimmed by 1 base and 1 base, with 8 bases remaining between them. CDR1 and CDR2 (germline): SEHNR, FQNEAQ (reference sequence). The CDR3 contains 15 residues. CDR3 residues: CASSLVSGSGNTIYF. The CDR3 DNA is TGTGCCAGCAGCTTAGTTTCAGGGTCTGGAAACACCATATATTTT.

This clone was observed a handful of times. CDR3 nucleotides: TGTGCCAGCACCTCTCCCTATAGTAGACAGGGCGTTTCACCCCTCCACTTT. It encodes CASTSPYSRQGVSPLHF. V gene TRBV27 combines with J gene TRBJ1-6; 7 bases line up with TRBD1. V shed 7 bases and J 9 bases; nucleotides not matched to a gene: 18. CDR3 length equals 17 residues. Germline CDR1 and CDR2: MNHEY and SMNVEV (reference sequence).

This rearrangement joins TRBV6-5 to TRBJ1-1; no reliable D call. This CDR3 spans 15 amino acids. Trimming stripped 0 bases from V and 6 bases from J, with 14 bases between. CDR1 and CDR2 (germline): MNHEY, SVGAGI. CDR3 loop: CASSYSSPSVAEAFF. The CDR3 region has the DNA TGTGCCAGCAGTTACTCTAGTCCATCCGTGGCTGAAGCTTTCTTT.

V and J are TRBV10-1 and TRBJ2-7; D is undetermined. The CDR3 consists of 13 residues. CDR1 is WNHNN and CDR2 is SYGVQD in the germline V gene (reference sequence). V dropped 3 bases and J dropped 6 bases, with 12 bases sitting between them. The CDR3 reads CASSEVGAVEQYF. The CDR3 DNA is TGCGCCAGCAGTGAAGTAGGAGCCGTCGAGCAGTACTTC.

This clone showed up just a few times. The J gene is TRBJ1-2, the V gene TRBV6-5, with D uncertain. The CDR3 spans 13 residues. The V end lost 2 bases, the J end lost 6 bases, and 10 bases lay between the germline ends. Per germline, CDR1 MNHEY and CDR2 SVGAGI. As DNA, the CDR3 is TGTGCCAGCAGTTACGATGGGCGGGATGGCTACACCTTC. This gives the protein CASSYDGRDGYTF.

This rearrangement joins TRBV24-1 to TRBJ2-1, with TRBD2 identical over 10 bases. The length of the CDR3 is 16 residues. With V trimmed by 1 base and J by 8 bases, 7 bases remained unmatched. The V gene's germline CDR1 is KGHDR and CDR2 SFDVKD. CDR3 DNA: TGTGCCACCAGTGATTTAAGCGGGGGGGCAGTCGATGAGCAGTTCTTC. This sequence encodes CATSDLSGGAVDEQFF.

This clone came up once. V gene TRBV7-6 combines with J gene TRBJ2-2, with 8 bases fitting TRBD2. The CDR3 runs to 16 residues. Germline V gene sequence: CDR1 SGHVS, CDR2 FNYEAQ. V was pared by 1 base and J by 1 base, with 2 bases of the junction left unmatched. CDR3 residues: CASSLVRGGNTGELFF. The CDR3, as DNA: TGTGCCAGCAGCTTAGTTCGGGGGGGGAACACCGGGGAGCTGTTTTTT.

Only a few counts were recorded for this clone. The V and J genes are TRBV4-2 and TRBJ2-7; the D gene is possibly TRBD2 (6 bases). The V gene's germline CDR1 is LGHNA and CDR2 YNFKEQ. The length of the CDR3 is 13 residues. Trimming took 5 bases from V and 5 from J, leaving 13 bases between them. CDR3 protein: CASSSFGGNEQYF. The CDR3 nucleotides are TGTGCCAGCAGCTCTTTCGGCGGGAACGAGCAGTACTTC.

The V and J genes are TRBV18 and TRBJ2-2, with a tentative D call TRBD2 (5 bases). Germline loops: CDR1 KGHSH, CDR2 LQKENI. This CDR3 is built from 13 residues. Trimming cost V 2 bases and J 4 bases, with 5 bases left between them. CDR3 DNA sequence: TGTGCCAGCTCACCAGGAGGCACCGGGGAGCTGTTTTTT. Residues: CASSPGGTGELFF.

This rearrangement joins TRBV5-4 to TRBJ2-1; 10 bases align to TRBD1. CDR1 and CDR2 from the germline V gene are SGHNT and YYREEE (reference sequence). CDR3 length equals 15 residues. Losses at the gene ends were 2 bases for V and 4 bases for J; bases not matched to a gene: 3. For the CDR3, the DNA is TGTGCCAGCAGCTTAGGGACAGGGGAATACAATGAGCAGTTCTTC. It encodes CASSLGTGEYNEQFF.

The chain has TRBV6-4 and TRBJ2-7; D is ambiguous. V was clipped by 0 bases and J by 0 bases, with 9 bases between them. Germline V gene lookup returns CDR1 MRHNA and CDR2 SNTAGT. CDR3 size: 15 residues. The CDR3 spells CASSDSSHSSYEQYF. CDR3 in DNA: TGTGCCAGCAGTGACTCAAGCCATAGCTCCTACGAGCAGTACTTC.

The CDR3 region is CASSLFDTEAFF. CDR3 in DNA: TGTGCCAGCAGCCTCTTTGACACTGAAGCTTTCTTT. The chain uses TRBV12-3 or TRBV12-4 and TRBJ1-1; D is unresolved. The V gene lost 6 bases and the J gene lost 3 bases, with 8 bases spanning the gap. This CDR3 contains 12 residues.

This clone was counted once. This chain connects TRBV7-2 to TRBJ2-5; D call uncertain. The CDR3 runs 11 residues. Per the germline V gene, CDR1 is SGHTA and CDR2 is FQGNSA. The V gene lost 6 bases and the J gene lost 5 bases, with 7 bases spanning the gap. CDR3 sequence: CASSQLETQYF. CDR3 nucleotide sequence: TGTGCCAGCAGTCAACTGGAGACCCAGTACTTC.

The chain recombines TRBV18 with TRBJ2-1; D is uncertain. The CDR3 runs to 13 residues. Germline lookup yields CDR1 KGHSH and CDR2 LQKENI. Trimming removed 0 bases at V and 6 bases at J, with 6 bases between. CDR3 DNA: TGTGCCAGCTCACCACCGGAGTCCAATGAGCAGTTCTTC. This translates into CASSPPESNEQFF.

The chain links TRBV30 to TRBJ2-7; 8 bases line up with TRBD1. Germline trimming cut 4 bases from V and 6 bases from J; bases unmatched to any gene: 8. This CDR3 spans 13 amino acids. CDR1 and CDR2 from the germline V gene are GTSNPN and SVGIG (reference sequence). Here the CDR3 reads CAWNQGASREQYF. CDR3 coding DNA: TGTGCCTGGAATCAGGGGGCGTCTCGCGAGCAGTACTTC.

The chain combines TRBV6-5 with TRBJ1-1, with a possible D match to TRBD1 (5 bases). V was shortened by 2 bases and J by 1 base, with 14 bases between the two germline ends. Germline assignment: CDR1 MNHEY and CDR2 SVGAGI. The CDR3 has 16 residues. CDR3 bases: TGTGCCAGCAGTTACAAGATAGATCAGGGGAACACTGAAGCTTTCTTT. Its translation is CASSYKIDQGNTEAFF.

The V and J genes are TRBV5-1 and TRBJ2-7; 8 bases match TRBD2. Germline CDR1 reads SGHRS; CDR2 reads YFSETQ. The CDR3 totals 14 residues. The trim removed 7 bases at V and 6 bases at J, leaving 12 bases unmatched. The chain's CDR3 is CASGQSGGGGEQYF. CDR3 nucleotides: TGCGCCAGCGGTCAGAGCGGGGGAGGGGGCGAGCAGTACTTC.

V and J are TRBV11-2 and TRBJ2-3; D perhaps matches TRBD2 (7 bases). V lost 5 bases and J lost 6, with 21 bases in between. The germline V gene has CDR1 SGHAT and CDR2 FQNNGV. CDR3 size: 16 residues. CDR3 sequence (DNA): TGTGCCAGCAGCCTTTTAGGCGGGGGCCCACTTGATACGCAGTATTTT. This codes for CASSLLGGGPLDTQYF.

The chain uses TRBV20-1 and TRBJ2-1, with D unclear. CDR1 and CDR2 from the germline V gene are DFQATT and SNEGSKA (reference sequence). The V end lost 3 bases, the J end lost 2 bases, and 8 bases lay between the germline ends. This CDR3 comprises 13 residues. In nucleotides, the CDR3 is TGCAGTGCTAGTAGGAGCACCTACAATGAGCAGTTCTTC. Its protein product is CSASRSTYNEQFF.

The V call is TRBV5-6, the J call TRBJ1-2; 8 bases match TRBD1. The CDR3 loop spans 14 amino acids. V shed 2 bases, J shed 4 bases, and the junction held 4 bases outside the gene matches. CDR1 SGHDT and CDR2 YYEEEE come from the germline V gene. CDR3 amino acids: CASSFGTGTYGYTF. In DNA, the CDR3 is TGTGCCAGCAGCTTCGGGACAGGAACCTATGGCTACACCTTC.

The V and J genes are TRBV7-2 and TRBJ1-1; D call uncertain. Germline loops: CDR1 SGHTA, CDR2 FQGNSA. The CDR3 runs 16 residues. With 4 bases removed from V and 1 base from J, the gap between germline ends came to 16 bases. CDR3 residues: CASSSQKAVGNTEAFF. The CDR3 nucleotides read TGTGCCAGCAGCTCCCAGAAAGCGGTAGGGAACACTGAAGCTTTCTTT.

The chain carries TRBV19 and TRBJ1-5; 8 bases align to TRBD1. The J segment lost 7 bases and the V segment lost 3 bases, leaving 11 bases of the junction unmatched. From germline, CDR1 is LNHDA and CDR2 SQIVND (reference sequence). The CDR3 is 16 residues long. For the CDR3, the DNA is TGTGCCAGTAGTATCCTTAGGGCACAGGGGGGACAGCCCCAGCATTTT. Translating gives CASSILRAQGGQPQHF. The full variable domain, with the rest looked up from reference TRBV19 and TRBJ1-5, is DGGITQSPKYLFRKEGQNVTLSCEQNLNHDAMYWYRQDPGQGLRLIYYSQIVNDFQKGDIAEGYSVSREKKESFPLTVTSAQKNPTAFYLCASSILRAQGGQPQHFGDGTRLSIL.

This clone was recorded once. The chain combines TRBV6-5 with TRBJ2-1; 7 bases are shared with TRBD1. CDR1 is MNHEY, CDR2 SVGAGI, per germline. The length of the CDR3 is 15 residues. V was pared by 2 bases and J by 6 bases, with 7 bases of the junction left unmatched. Here the CDR3 DNA reads TGTGCCAGCAGTTACGAGGGACAGTATTCCAATGAGCAGTTCTTC. Translating it yields CASSYEGQYSNEQFF.